Presented here are 25 T cell receptor beta chains from one specimen sequenced in a study of OX40 agonist ivuxolimab in advanced cancers. Using immunoSEQ multiplex PCR, the repertoire was profiled, and TCRdb retains in-frame clones only, with some absent. The repertoire includes around 84,000 clones, around 92% of them detected once, and 9.5% to 11% sits in the top ten. This specimen consisted of CD4+ or CD8+ T cells sorted from blood, obtained in a trial of the OX40 agonist ivuxolimab. The receptor source for this set is an adult with an advanced solid tumor such as melanoma, head and neck, liver or kidney cancer.

This chain uses TRBV29-1 with TRBJ2-7, with 9 bases matching TRBD1. Germline V gene data show CDR1 as SQVTM and CDR2 as ANQGSEA. This CDR3 comprises 12 residues. V lost 6 bases, J lost 4 bases, and 4 bases stayed unmatched. CDR3 in amino acids: CSVGTGPYEQYF. The CDR3 DNA is TGCAGCGTCGGGACAGGGCCTTACGAGCAGTACTTC.

The chain has TRBV5-6 and TRBJ2-7; TRBD2 matches at 7 bases. V lost 4 bases, J lost 2 bases, and 12 bases stayed unmatched. Germline CDR1 reads SGHDT; CDR2 reads YYEEEE. The CDR3 has 16 amino acids. CDR3 sequence reads: CASSPLLPGGAYEQYF. CDR3 coding DNA: TGTGCCAGCAGCCCGTTATTACCGGGGGGTGCCTACGAGCAGTACTTC.

The rearrangement joins TRBV11-2 to TRBJ2-2; perhaps D is TRBD1 or TRBD2 (6 bases each). The length of the CDR3 is 18 residues. The ends were cut back, 0 bases at V and 1 base at J, with 15 bases in the middle. Germline V gene lookup returns CDR1 SGHAT and CDR2 FQNNGV. The CDR3 coding sequence is TGTGCCAGCAGCTTAGAACGGGGGCCCCTATGGAACACCGGGGAGCTGTTTTTT. This gives the protein CASSLERGPLWNTGELFF. The full variable domain, completed using reference TRBV11-2 and TRBJ2-2, is EAGVAQSPRYKIIEKRQSVAFWCNPISGHATLYWYQQILGQGPKLLIQFQNNGVVDDSQLPKDRFSAERLKGVDSTLKIQPAKLEDSAVYLCASSLERGPLWNTGELFFGEGSRLTVL.

The chain uses TRBV7-8 and TRBJ1-2; D may be TRBD1 (5 bases). The ends were cut back, 2 bases at V and 4 bases at J, with 14 bases in the middle. CDR3 length: 15 residues. Germline-derived CDR1 and CDR2 are SGHVS and FQNEAQ. This chain's CDR3 is CASSLNLQGGYGYTF. The CDR3 nucleotides are TGTGCCAGCAGCTTAAACCTCCAGGGAGGCTATGGCTACACCTTC.

The gene calls are TRBV9 and TRBJ2-3; D possibly matches TRBD1 or TRBD2 (5 bases each). V dropped 6 bases and J dropped 3 bases, with 17 bases sitting between them. The V gene's germline CDR1 is SGDLS and CDR2 YYNGEE. This CDR3 has 15 residues. The CDR3 protein is CASKGQMGETDTQYF. The CDR3 DNA reads TGTGCCAGCAAGGGGCAGATGGGGGAAACAGATACGCAGTATTTT.

The gene calls are TRBV7-3 and TRBJ2-3; D call uncertain. The CDR3 totals 15 residues. Germline V CDR1 and CDR2: SGHTA, FQGTGA. V was pared by 1 base and J by 2 bases, with 10 bases between. CDR3 loop: CASSLRTADTDTQYF. The DNA for the CDR3 is TGTGCCAGCAGCTTAAGAACGGCGGACACAGATACGCAGTATTTT.

For the CDR3, the DNA is TGTGCCAGTAGTATGGGTCTTTTGGAGGGCAACCACTATGGCTACACCTTC. Protein sequence: CASSMGLLEGNHYGYTF. This chain connects TRBV19 to TRBJ1-2; D is unclear. The germline CDR1 and CDR2 sequences are LNHDA and SQIVND (reference sequence). Deletions cut 3 bases from V and 3 bases from J, with 20 bases between. The CDR3 consists of 17 residues.

The chain employs TRBV18 and TRBJ1-2, with D unclear. V lost 3 bases to trimming and J lost 2 bases, with 13 bases between them. The CDR3 runs 15 residues. Germline V lookup: CDR1 KGHSH, CDR2 LQKENI. The CDR3 loop reads CASSPTRLGNYGYTF. CDR3 DNA sequence: TGTGCCAGCTCACCGACTAGGTTAGGAAACTATGGCTACACCTTC.

V and J are TRBV11-3 and TRBJ2-5, with a possible D match to TRBD2 (6 bases). Germline loops: CDR1 SGHNT, CDR2 YENEEA. The CDR3 sequence is 15 residues long. V was pared by 3 bases and J by 2 bases, with 13 bases between. The DNA for the CDR3 is TGTGCCAGCAGCTTGCGCGGGGAGTTTCAAGAGACCCAGTACTTC. Its translation is CASSLRGEFQETQYF.

CDR3 amino acids: CAWLESNYNEQFF. The CDR3 DNA reads TGTGCCTGGCTAGAGTCAAACTACAATGAGCAGTTCTTC. The rearrangement joins TRBV30 to TRBJ2-1; no firm D call. The germline V gene encodes CDR1 GTSNPN and CDR2 SVGIG (reference sequence). V lost 5 bases, J lost 3 bases, and 11 bases lay in between. The CDR3 length is 13 residues.

This chain uses TRBV4-3 with TRBJ1-1; unclear D gene. CDR3 size: 17 residues. Germline assignment: CDR1 LGHNA and CDR2 YSLEER. The V end was cut by 0 bases, the J end by 3 bases, with 17 bases between. CDR3 residues: CASSQDGDRGEDTEAFF. The CDR3 DNA is TGCGCCAGCAGCCAAGACGGAGACCGGGGTGAGGACACTGAAGCTTTCTTT.

V is TRBV4-3 and J is TRBJ1-2; D is possibly TRBD1 (5 bases). CDR1 LGHNA and CDR2 YSLEER come from the germline V gene. The V and J ends lost 6 bases and 6 bases respectively, with 17 bases between them. The CDR3 spans 14 residues. CDR3 protein: CASRGGLFSDGYTF. The CDR3 nucleotides are TGCGCCAGCAGGGGGGGACTTTTCAGCGATGGCTACACCTTC.

V and J are TRBV27 and TRBJ1-2; unclear D gene. The CDR3 loop spans 13 amino acids. Trimming pared 3 bases from V and 4 bases from J, leaving 9 bases between. CDR1 and CDR2 (germline): MNHEY, SMNVEV (reference sequence). The CDR3 reads CASSLAGGYGYTF. The CDR3 region has the DNA TGTGCCAGCAGTTTGGCGGGCGGCTATGGCTACACCTTC.

The chain has TRBV10-1 and TRBJ2-7; D remains ambiguous. This CDR3 has 12 residues. With 3 bases removed from V and 2 bases from J, the gap between germline ends came to 5 bases. Germline lookup yields CDR1 WNHNN and CDR2 SYGVQD (reference sequence). The CDR3 DNA sequence: TGCGCCAGCAGTGATGGGGCCTACGAGCAGTACTTC. Amino acids: CASSDGAYEQYF.

The chain is built from TRBV19 and TRBJ2-5; TRBD2 aligns across 7 bases. Germline loops: CDR1 LNHDA, CDR2 SQIVND (reference sequence). V was pared by 5 bases and J by 2 bases, with 14 bases of the junction left unmatched. This CDR3 is 17 amino acids long. The CDR3 nucleotides read TGTGCCAGTAGTTCCCCGTTCAGGGAGGGGTCGCAAGAGACCCAGTACTTC. It is translated as CASSSPFREGSQETQYF.

Notes on this clone: This same CDR3 is encoded by further DNA sequences in the sample. V gene TRBV13 combines with J gene TRBJ2-7; D gene unclear. The length of the CDR3 is 12 residues. Germline V gives CDR1 PRHDT, CDR2 FYEKMQ (reference sequence). Trimming shortened V by 6 bases and J by 2 bases, and 8 bases separated the two germline ends. CDR3 protein: CASSSQPYEQYF. The CDR3 DNA reads as TGTGCCAGCAGTTCCCAGCCCTACGAGCAGTACTTC.

The rearrangement uses TRBV28 and TRBJ2-5, with 7 bases aligning to TRBD1. V gave up 6 bases and J gave up 5 bases; unmatched junction bases: 6. Germline-derived CDR1 and CDR2 are MDHEN and SYDVKM. The CDR3 contains 13 residues. CDR3 in DNA: TGTGCCAGCAGCCAGGGGGTAAGGGAGACCCAGTACTTC. Amino acid sequence: CASSQGVRETQYF.

The chain uses TRBV27 and TRBJ2-3, with 16 positions matching TRBD2. Germline loops: CDR1 MNHEY, CDR2 SMNVEV (reference sequence). This CDR3 spans 19 amino acids. Trimming removed 5 bases from V and 1 base from J; junction bases left unmatched: 9. CDR3 DNA: TGTGCCAGCAGTATTCTACCGGGACTAGCGGGGGGGGGCACAGATACGCAGTATTTT. Translated: CASSILPGLAGGGTDTQYF.

The chain couples TRBV4-1 to TRBJ2-7, with 8 bases fitting TRBD1. Germline assignment: CDR1 MGHRA and CDR2 YSYEKL. The CDR3 has 16 amino acids. The V segment lost 4 bases and the J segment 0 bases; nucleotides outside the gene matches: 8. CDR3 DNA sequence: TGCGCCAGCAGCCGTTCCGGACAGGGCATCTCCTACGAGCAGTACTTC. Encoded protein: CASSRSGQGISYEQYF.

The rearrangement links TRBV7-8 to TRBJ2-2; 8 nucleotides line up with TRBD1. Germline V lookup: CDR1 SGHVS, CDR2 FQNEAQ. The CDR3 has 17 amino acids. V lost 1 base to trimming and J lost 4 bases; unmatched junction nucleotides: 8. CDR3 coding DNA: TGTGCCAGCAGCTTAGTAATGGCAGGGGGCCTCACCGGGGAGCTGTTTTTT. Translation: CASSLVMAGGLTGELFF.

The chain carries TRBV25-1 and TRBJ2-3, with no clear D. The germline V gene has CDR1 MGHDK and CDR2 SYGVNS. V was shortened by 5 bases and J by 6 bases, with 6 bases between the two germline ends. This CDR3 has 11 amino acids. CDR3 sequence (DNA): TGTGCCAGCAGTTGGGTGGATACGCAGTATTTT. It is translated as CASSWVDTQYF.

The chain links TRBV5-1 to TRBJ1-3; 7 bases line up with TRBD1. This CDR3 contains 17 residues. CDR1 is SGHRS, CDR2 YFSETQ, per germline. V lost 0 bases and J lost 1; bases outside the gene matches: 7. The CDR3 bases are TGCGCCAGCAGCTTGGCCAGACAGGGTTTTTCTGGAAACACCATATATTTT. This gives the protein CASSLARQGFSGNTIYF.

The chain recombines TRBV9 with TRBJ1-1; 11 bases match TRBD1. Germline V gene sequence: CDR1 SGDLS, CDR2 YYNGEE. The CDR3 spans 15 residues. The V gene end was trimmed by 4 bases and the J gene end by 4 bases; junction bases not matched to a gene: 6. The CDR3 DNA reads TGTGCCAGCAGCCCAGGGGGGACAGGGGGCACTGAAGCTTTCTTT. Protein product: CASSPGGTGGTEAFF.

This clone was observed a single time. The chain links TRBV19 to TRBJ2-1, with 9 bases that match TRBD2. The germline gives CDR1 LNHDA, CDR2 SQIVND (reference sequence). The CDR3 sequence is 16 residues long. Trimming took 6 bases from V and 7 from J; bases not matched to a gene: 13. The CDR3 loop reads CASRGSRTSDQNEQFF. CDR3 coding DNA: TGTGCCAGTAGGGGAAGTCGGACTAGCGATCAGAATGAGCAGTTCTTC. The whole variable domain, remainder taken from reference TRBV19 and TRBJ2-1, is DGGITQSPKYLFRKEGQNVTLSCEQNLNHDAMYWYRQDPGQGLRLIYYSQIVNDFQKGDIAEGYSVSREKKESFPLTVTSAQKNPTAFYLCASRGSRTSDQNEQFFGPGTRLTVL.

The chain has TRBV6-1 and TRBJ2-3, with 7 bases lining up with TRBD1. Germline assignment: CDR1 MNHNS and CDR2 SASEGT. CDR3 size: 13 residues. The CDR3 DNA is TGTTCAGTATGGGACAGAGGCACAGATACGCAGTATTTT. This translates into CSVWDRGTDTQYF.